This TCR beta chain was observed in a study of T cells in Graves' hyperthyroidism and ophthalmopathy. TCR beta CDR3 regions were amplified from RNA transcripts. The HTBI primer set drove a first-round RT-PCR of the TCR CDR3. TCRdb re-called the multiplex PCR reads through MiXCR, storing one row per CDR3 protein. The table lists about 37,000 distinct CDR3 sequences, approximately 52% of them singletons, with around a sixth in the top ten. This CDR3 spans 14 amino acids. Germline V gene lookup returns CDR1 SQVTM and CDR2 ANQGSEA. J is TRBJ2-7 and V is TRBV29-1; D is perhaps TRBD1 or TRBD2 (6 bases each). The clonotype originates from a man aged 35-49 years with Graves' ophthalmopathy. The sequencing sample was made of blood. CDR3 nucleotide sequence: TGCAGGGACAAGGGTGGGGGGCCAAGCTACGAGCAGTACTTC. It specifies CRDKGGGPSYEQYF.